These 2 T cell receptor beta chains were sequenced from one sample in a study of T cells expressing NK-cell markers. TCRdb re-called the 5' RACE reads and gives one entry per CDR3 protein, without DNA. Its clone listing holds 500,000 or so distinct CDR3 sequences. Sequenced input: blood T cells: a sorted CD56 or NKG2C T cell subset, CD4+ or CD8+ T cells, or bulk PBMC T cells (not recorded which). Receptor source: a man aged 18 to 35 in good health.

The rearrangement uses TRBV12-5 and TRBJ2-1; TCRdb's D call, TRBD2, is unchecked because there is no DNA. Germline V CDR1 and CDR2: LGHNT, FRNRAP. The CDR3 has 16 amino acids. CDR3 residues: CASGSTILANRNEQFF.

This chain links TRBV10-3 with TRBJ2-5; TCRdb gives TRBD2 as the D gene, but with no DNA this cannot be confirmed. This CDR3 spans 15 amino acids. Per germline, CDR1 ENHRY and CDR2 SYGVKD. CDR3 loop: CAISVVSGGQETQYF.